Listed below are T cell receptor beta chains from one sample, sequenced in a study of Ad26.COV2.S vaccination and SARS-CoV-2 variants. Repertoires were generated with immunoSEQ multiplex PCR, while TCRdb's copy carries only in-frame clones and drops some. The repertoire holds about 680,000 clones, with roughly 90% as singletons. The starting material was peripheral blood, obtained in a trial of Ad26.COV2.S vaccine versus placebo. The receptors shown here come from a person aged 18-65 years who received the Ad26.COV2.S COVID-19 vaccine or a placebo. The conserved cysteine and the conserved F or W are not part of the CDR3 here.

v_call cdr3_aa
TRBV3-1/TRBV3-2 ASSQVQNNNEKLF
TRBV5-1 ASMVGTDSYEQY
TRBV5-1 ASSLVEGASTDTQY
TRBV12-3/TRBV12-4 ASAAPPWGKAF
TRBV6-5 ASSVGVDQPQH
TRBV9 ASSVSSGRYEQY
TRBV20-1 SASDVVAGVYEQF
TRBV6-4 ASSRAGGSYNEQF
TRBV3-1/TRBV3-2 ASSQGPRAGNTIY
TRBV4-2 ASSQGTGGSGANVLT
TRBV29-1 SVVVFSEAF
TRBV21-1 ASSKSAGNTIY
TRBV6-2/TRBV6-3 ASSPTGQGRTEAF
TRBV5-1 ASSLFGGGAWDEQF
TRBV30 AWSLAWVYGYT
TRBV7-9 ASSFAEFMGGYT
TRBV5-1 ASSLEGSHTDTQY
TRBV18 ASSLGREDTQY
TRBV9 ASSVEGAPSYEQY
TRBV7-8 ASSYTGGSYGYT
TRBV5-4 ASSWTVQETQY
TRBV4-2 ASSNRDRGQGEQY
TRBV24-1 ATSALGGTRDRVSMNTEAF
TRBV5-5 ASSFPLGAKDIQY
TRBV2 ASSEAGLYGYSPLH
TRBV11-1 ASSLTSGQEDYGYT
TRBV6-1 ASSDADSGREF
TRBV19 ASSPDTTSYEQY
TRBV10-3 AIREGAGQPQH
TRBV20-1 SARDKNGYT
TRBV18 ASSPWGENYGYT
TRBV10-3 AISRQGQGNTGELF
TRBV12-5 ASGRGQGGETQY
TRBV6-5 ASTPPGTSANEQF
TRBV7-2 ASSLYNSPLH
TRBV18 ASHSGREATYEQY
TRBV5-5 ASSLMRGGEKLF
TRBV18 ASSPDLETQY
TRBV5-1 ASSPGTNEKLF
TRBV7-2 ASSSDSFYEQY
TRBV3-1/TRBV3-2 ASSLAVNEQF
TRBV19 ASRPLGHGYT
TRBV12-3/TRBV12-4 ASSFRLSYEQY
TRBV3-1/TRBV3-2 ASSQPGQAFFAGELF
TRBV7-9 ASRSSGNTGELF
TRBV6-2/TRBV6-3 ASSKLLALLEQY
TRBV12-3/TRBV12-4 ASSLVGQGEET
TRBV6-5 ASRRTGINSPLH
TRBV7-9 ASSLVGGTTEAF
TRBV19 ASTTRLAGGQETQY
TRBV5-6 ASSFGLAGGPDTQY
TRBV12-3/TRBV12-4 ASKEDTEAF
TRBV3-1/TRBV3-2 ASSQGYEQY
TRBV7-6 ASSQLRTESTDTQY
TRBV7-9 ASSPRGSGSSTDTQY
TRBV30 AWSGNIRGRAF
TRBV6-5 ASSYLSNLYSEAF
TRBV19 ASRLETGTGFRQPQH
TRBV7-9 ASSPGQGFSPLH
TRBV5-8 ASSTSGVNTEAF